Shown below are 13 T cell receptor beta chains from a single sample sequenced in a study of PD-L1 blockade in urothelial cancer. Libraries were prepared by immunoSEQ multiplex PCR; TCRdb keeps only in-frame clonotypes and omits some of them. The sample comprises roughly 76,000 clones, less than 95% of which are singletons, and about 0.94% rests with the top ten. Described time point: peripheral blood 6 weeks after treatment start. The sample in question was PBMCs, obtained around atezolizumab (anti-PD-L1) treatment. Receptor source: a woman over 75 with urothelial cancer.

The chain is built from TRBV7-9 and TRBJ1-4; 7 bases agree with TRBD1. V dropped 1 base and J dropped 5; count of bases not matched to a gene: 4. Looked up from germline, CDR1 is SEHNR and CDR2 is FQNEAQ (reference sequence). This CDR3 has 15 amino acids. CDR3 in amino acids: CASSLDQGGNEKLFF. The DNA for the CDR3 is TGTGCCAGCAGCTTAGATCAGGGGGGAAATGAAAAACTGTTTTTT.

J is TRBJ2-1 and V is TRBV18; 8 bases fit TRBD2. The CDR3 is 17 amino acids. Per the germline V gene, CDR1 is KGHSH and CDR2 is LQKENI. The trim removed 3 bases at V and 2 bases at J, leaving 9 bases unmatched. The CDR3, as DNA: TGTGCCAGCTCACCCCCATCGGCGGGAGGCCCCTACAATGAGCAGTTCTTC. Translating gives CASSPPSAGGPYNEQFF. Full variable domain (remainder filled in from reference TRBV18 and TRBJ2-1): NAGVMQNPRHLVRRRGQEARLRCSPMKGHSHVYWYRQLPEEGLKFMVYLQKENIIDESGMPKERFSAEFPKEGPSILRIQQVVRGDSAAYFCASSPPSAGGPYNEQFFGPGTRLTVL.

The chain has TRBV14 and TRBJ2-7, with D possibly TRBD1 on 5 matching bases. The ends were cut back, 0 bases at V and 11 bases at J, with 8 bases in the middle. Looked up from germline, CDR1 is SGHDN and CDR2 is FVKESK. This CDR3 region has 11 residues. CDR3 residues: CASSQDGREYF. CDR3 DNA sequence: TGTGCCAGCAGCCAAGATGGCAGGGAGTACTTC.

The chain links TRBV14 to TRBJ1-2; tentatively, D is TRBD1 (6 bases). CDR3 size: 14 residues. Trimming shortened V by 4 bases and J by 4 bases, and 13 bases separated the two germline ends. Germline V lookup: CDR1 SGHDN, CDR2 FVKESK. In DNA, the CDR3 is TGTGCCAGCAGCCCGGACAGAGGACGCTATGGCTACACCTTC. Translating gives CASSPDRGRYGYTF.

V and J are TRBV28 and TRBJ1-5; no clear D. The germline V gene encodes CDR1 MDHEN and CDR2 SYDVKM. The CDR3 is 16 amino acids. V was shortened by 3 bases and J by 0 bases, with 12 bases between the two germline ends. The CDR3 spells CASSFSVIYSNQPQHF. The CDR3 coding sequence is TGTGCCAGCAGTTTCTCGGTGATTTATAGCAATCAGCCCCAGCATTTT.

The chain is built from TRBV13 and TRBJ2-7; 10 bases fit TRBD1. Germline CDR1 is PRHDT and CDR2 is FYEKMQ (reference sequence). This CDR3 contains 20 residues. The ends lost 5 bases at V and 5 bases at J; junction bases unmatched: 24. CDR3 sequence (DNA): TGTGCCAGCAGCCAGGTTCGCGACAGGGGGCTTGGGGAGAGCGGCCACGAGCAGTACTTC. Amino acid sequence: CASSQVRDRGLGESGHEQYF.

This clone showed up just once. V is TRBV5-1 and J is TRBJ2-1; possibly TRBD1 for D (7 bases). Germline V gives CDR1 SGHRS, CDR2 YFSETQ. This CDR3 has 18 amino acids. With 4 bases removed from V and 2 bases from J, the gap between germline ends came to 22 bases. The CDR3 DNA reads TGCGCCAGCAGCCCAGGGGGGACTTCGCCTGCGACCTACAATGAGCAGTTCTTC. It translates to CASSPGGTSPATYNEQFF.

This clone is a singleton in its sample. V is TRBV9 and J is TRBJ1-3; 9 bases match TRBD1. The CDR3 is made up of 16 amino acids. J gave up 4 bases and V 4 bases, and 9 bases lay outside the gene matches. Germline V gene data show CDR1 as SGDLS and CDR2 as YYNGEE. The CDR3 nucleotides are TGTGCCAGCAGCCCGCTACAGGGGGCGCGGGGAAACACCATATATTTT. Translation: CASSPLQGARGNTIYF. Together with reference TRBV9 and TRBJ1-3, the CDR3 gives the full variable domain: DSGVTQTPKHLITATGQRVTLRCSPRSGDLSVYWYQQSLDQGLQFLIQYYNGEERAKGNILERFSAQQFPDLHSELNLSSLELGDSALYFCASSPLQGARGNTIYFGEGSWLTVV.

The V call is TRBV18, the J call TRBJ2-2; TRBD2 matches 10 bases. This CDR3 is built from 17 residues. The germline V gene has CDR1 KGHSH and CDR2 LQKENI. Trimming took 1 base from V and 0 from J; bases not matched to a gene: 2. Here the CDR3 DNA reads TGTGCCAGCTCACCACGGACTAGCGGAGCGAACACCGGGGAGCTGTTTTTT. It codes for CASSPRTSGANTGELFF.

V and J are TRBV28 and TRBJ2-7; 7 bases align to TRBD2. Germline V lookup: CDR1 MDHEN, CDR2 SYDVKM. The CDR3 sequence is 14 residues long. The V segment lost 4 bases and the J segment 2 bases; nucleotides outside the gene matches: 5. The CDR3 loop is CASSSGGSTYEQYF. The CDR3 DNA reads as TGTGCCAGCAGTTCCGGGGGGTCGACCTACGAGCAGTACTTC.

The chain uses TRBV5-6 and TRBJ2-1, with TRBD2 matching 10 bases. J lost 8 bases, V lost 4 bases, and 12 bases had no gene match. The CDR3 extends over 16 amino acids. The germline V gene has CDR1 SGHDT and CDR2 YYEEEE. This chain's CDR3 is CASSPPLAGSHDEQFF. DNA for the CDR3: TGTGCCAGCAGCCCCCCACTAGCGGGAAGTCACGATGAGCAGTTCTTC. The whole variable domain, remainder taken from reference TRBV5-6 and TRBJ2-1, is DAGVTQSPTHLIKTRGQQVTLRCSPKSGHDTVSWYQQALGQGPQFIFQYYEEEERQRGNFPDRFSGHQFPNYSSELNVNALLLGDSALYLCASSPPLAGSHDEQFFGPGTRLTVL.

In nucleotides, the CDR3 is TGTGCCAGCAGGAGCGTCCCGGACAGGAGGGAGACCCAGTACTTC. It is translated as CASRSVPDRRETQYF. V gene TRBV6-1 combines with J gene TRBJ2-5, with 7 positions matching TRBD1. Germline V gene sequence: CDR1 MNHNS, CDR2 SASEGT. The CDR3 totals 15 residues. J was trimmed by 5 bases and V by 6 bases; bases with no gene match: 12.

V and J are TRBV11-2 and TRBJ1-1; no clear D gene. The CDR3 runs to 15 residues. V shed 5 bases and J shed 0 bases, with 13 bases lying between them. Germline CDR1 SGHAT, CDR2 FQNNGV. CDR3 bases: TGTGCCAGCAGCCCTCCCCCGGGGTTGAACACTGAAGCTTTCTTT. This codes for CASSPPPGLNTEAFF. Variable domain in full (rest from reference TRBV11-2 and TRBJ1-1): EAGVAQSPRYKIIEKRQSVAFWCNPISGHATLYWYQQILGQGPKLLIQFQNNGVVDDSQLPKDRFSAERLKGVDSTLKIQPAKLEDSAVYLCASSPPPGLNTEAFFGQGTRLTVV.